This is a list of T cell receptor delta chains from one sample in a study of TRDV2 sequences in healthy donors. TCRdb re-called the PCR reads with CATT. The top ten hold 15% to 20% of the sample, which has about 1,100 delta-chain clones, over 60% seen once. The sequenced sample was Vd2+ gamma-delta T cells from blood. The receptors were gathered from a human donor in good health. Both conserved end residues are part of each CDR3. D genes are given only for firm matches. Only some rows state a clone size, as once, few, many or a class for expanded clones.

V	J	D	size	CDR3	DNA
TRDV2	TRDJ1	NA	NA	CACDPLGALGDTDKLIF	NA
TRDV2	TRDJ1	TRDD3	large	CACDALLGDTMYTDKLIF	TGTGCCTGTGACGCCTTACTGGGGGATACGATGTACACCGATAAACTCATCTTT
TRDV2	TRDJ1	TRDD3	NA	CACDLLGEFTDKLIF	TGTGCCTGTGACTTACTGGGGGAATTCACCGATAAACTCATCTTT
TRDV2	TRDJ1	NA	NA	CACDTVQSQNLPGSEGTDKLIF	TGTGCCTGTGACACGGTCCAATCGCAAAACTTACCCGGCTCGGAGGGTACCGATAAACTCATCTTT
TRDV2	TRDJ1	TRDD3	NA	CACDKLGDTSLTHPEPRKLIF	TGTGCCTGTGACAAACTGGGGGATACCTCACTCACTCACCCCGAACCACGCAAACTCATCTTT
TRDV2	TRDJ3	TRDD3	NA	CACDDASTGGSESWDTRQMFF	TGTGCCTGCGACGACGCTAGTACTGGGGGATCGGAATCCTGGGACACCCGACAGATGTTTTTC
TRDV2	TRDJ1	NA	once	CACDTVGGPDKLIF	TGTGCCTGTGACACCGTAGGGGGACCCGATAAACTCATCTTT
TRDV2	TRDJ3	TRDD3	NA	CACDVLGDASWDTRQMFF	TGTGCCTGTGACGTACTGGGGGACGCCTCCTGGGACACCCGACAGATGTTTTTC
TRDV2	TRDJ1	TRDD3	few	CACVHLGDTGDKLIF	TGTGCCTGTGTCCACCTGGGGGATACGGGCGATAAACTCATCTTT
TRDV2	TRDJ1	TRDD3	NA	CACDTVSGGYATSTDKLIF	TGTGCCTGTGACACGGTCTCTGGGGGATACGCTACGTCCACCGATAAACTCATCTTT
TRDV2	TRDJ1	TRDD3	NA	CACDTLTGGPLTRETDKLIF	TGTGCCTGTGACACCCTTACTGGGGGACCCCTAACCCGGGAAACCGATAAACTCATCTTT
TRDV2	TRDJ1	TRDD3	NA	CACDTLTGGLSTDKLIF	TGTGCCTGTGACACCCTTACTGGGGGCTTATCCACCGATAAACTCATCTTT
TRDV2	TRDJ1	TRDD3	NA	CACDSLLGEKQENTDKLIF	TGTGCCTGTGACTCGTTACTGGGGGAAAAACAGGAAAACACCGATAAACTCATCTTT
TRDV2	TRDJ3	TRDD3	few	CACDSTGGSWDTRQMFF	TGTGCCTGTGACAGTACTGGGGGCTCCTGGGACACCCGACAGATGTTTTTC
TRDV2	TRDJ3	TRDD3	once	CACDTVSRLLGDTSWDTRQMFF	TGTGCCTGTGACACCGTATCCAGGTTACTGGGGGATACGTCCTGGGACACCCGACAGATGTTTTTC
TRDV2	TRDJ1	NA	NA	CACDTVGYSTTDKLIF	TGTGCCTGTGACACCGTGGGATATTCGACGACCGATAAACTCATCTTT
TRDV2	TRDJ1	TRDD3	NA	CACDTVARMGDTYTDKLIF	TGTGCCTGTGACACGGTCGCCAGGATGGGGGATACGTACACCGATAAACTCATCTTT
TRDV2	TRDJ1	TRDD3	NA	CACDLLGDYTDKLIF	TGTGCCTGTGACCTCCTGGGGGATTACACCGATAAACTCATCTTT
TRDV2	TRDJ1	TRDD3	NA	CACDTGRLVLGDSPYTDKLIF	TGTGCCTGTGACACCGGGAGGCTGGTACTGGGGGACTCGCCGTACACCGATAAACTCATCTTT
TRDV2	TRDJ1	NA	NA	CACDTVSGDPPRDKLIF	TGTGCCTGTGACACCGTATCGGGGGACCCCCCTCGGGATAAACTCATCTTT
TRDV2	TRDJ3	NA	once	CACDTLPIRGSWDTRQMFF	TGTGCCTGTGACACTCTTCCGATACGCGGCTCCTGGGACACCCGACAGATGTTTTTC
TRDV2	TRDJ1	TRDD3	few	CACDSVRRTGEFHDKLIF	TGTGCCTGTGACTCCGTCCGCCGTACTGGGGAATTCCACGATAAACTCATCTTT
TRDV2	TRDJ1	TRDD3	hyperexpanded	CACDPVLGDTYTDKLIF	TGTGCCTGTGATCCCGTACTGGGGGATACGTACACCGATAAACTCATCTTT
TRDV2	TRDJ1	TRDD3	NA	CACDTLDRGIRPYTDKLIF	TGTGCCTGTGACACCCTTGATAGGGGGATACGCCCCTACACCGATAAACTCATCTTT
TRDV2	TRDJ1	TRDD3	NA	CACDPVLGDHTDKLIF	TGTGCCTGTGATCCCGTACTGGGGGATCACACCGATAAACTCATCTTT
TRDV2	TRDJ1	TRDD3	NA	CACDQIPGDTPTDKLIF	TGTGCCTGTGACCAGATACCGGGGGATACTCCCACCGATAAACTCATCTTT
TRDV2	TRDJ1	TRDD3	NA	CACDAGTWITGGPFELIF	TGTGCCTGTGACGCCGGTACGTGGATTACTGGGGGGCCTTTCGAACTCATCTTT
TRDV2	TRDJ1	TRDD3	NA	CACDSVLGGYPSLHTDKLIF	TGTGCCTGTGACAGTGTACTGGGGGGGTACCCCTCCCTCCACACCGATAAACTCATCTTT
TRDV2	TRDJ1	NA	NA	CACDTWEGLSSWDTDKLIF	TGTGCCTGTGACACCTGGGAGGGATTAAGCTCCTGGGACACCGATAAACTCATCTTT
TRDV2	TRDJ3	TRDD3	NA	CACDKVGGGYTLRSWDTRQMFF	TGTGCCTGTGACAAAGTTGGTGGGGGATACACCCTCCGGTCCTGGGACACCCGACAGATGTTTTTC
TRDV2	TRDJ1	TRDD3	NA	CACDTLAGGSMVYTDKLIF	TGTGCCTGTGACACCCTTGCTGGGGGATCAATGGTGTACACCGATAAACTCATCTTT
TRDV2	TRDJ1	TRDD3	few	CACDTVGYGTDKLIF	TGTGCCTGTGACACCGTGGGATACGGCACCGATAAACTCATCTTT
TRDV2	TRDJ3	TRDD3	NA	CACDTVLGDTRGPWDTRQMFF	TGTGCCTGTGACACCGTACTGGGGGATACGCGTGGCCCCTGGGACACCCGACAGATGTTTTTC
TRDV2	TRDJ1	TRDD3	NA	CACDVLLGDIKGTDKLIF	TGTGCCTGTGACGTCCTACTGGGGGATATAAAGGGCACCGATAAACTCATCTTT
TRDV2	TRDJ1	TRDD3	NA	CACDPILLGDGQSLYTDKLIF	TGTGCCTGTGACCCTATTTTACTGGGGGATGGCCAGTCCCTGTACACCGATAAACTCATCTTT
TRDV2	TRDJ1	TRDD3	NA	CACDTVVTSGGRNTDKLIF	TGTGCCTGTGACACCGTCGTTACGTCTGGGGGCCGGAACACCGATAAACTCATCTTT
TRDV2	TRDJ1	NA	NA	CACDLLVTDKLIF	TGTGCCTGTGACTTACTGGTGACCGATAAACTCATCTTT
TRDV2	TRDJ1	TRDD3	NA	CACDLLGAPIDKLIF	TGTGCCTGTGACCTACTGGGGGCCCCCATAGATAAACTCATCTTT
TRDV2	TRDJ1	TRDD3	NA	CACDDLGLGDTNDKLIF	TGTGCCTGTGACGACTTGGGACTGGGGGATACAAACGATAAACTCATCTTT
TRDV2	TRDJ1	TRDD3	NA	CACDTVQGYPYTDKLIF	TGTGCCTGTGACACCGTTCAGGGATACCCGTACACCGATAAACTCATCTTT
TRDV2	TRDJ1	NA	NA	CACDTVGVPTDKLIF	TGTGCCTGTGACACTGTGGGGGTCCCCACCGATAAACTCATCTTT
TRDV2	TRDJ1	TRDD3	NA	CACDNLLGPDTDKLIF	TGTGCCTGTGACAATCTACTGGGGCCTGACACCGATAAACTCATCTTT
TRDV2	TRDJ1	NA	few	CACDTVANPSYTDKLIF	TGTGCCTGTGACACCGTGGCCAATCCCAGCTACACCGATAAACTCATCTTT